Below, 23 T cell receptor beta chains from the same sample are listed, as sequenced in a study of OX40 agonist ivuxolimab in advanced cancers. Assay used: immunoSEQ multiplex PCR; TCRdb lists only in-frame clones, some missing. The sample contains 65,000 to 75,000 clones, 92% of which appear only once. Sequenced here: CD4+ or CD8+ T cells sorted from blood, sampled in a trial of the OX40 agonist ivuxolimab. Receptor source: an adult with an advanced solid tumor such as melanoma, head and neck, liver or kidney cancer.

The gene calls are TRBV18 and TRBJ2-2, with 8 nucleotides matching TRBD1. With 8 bases clipped from V and 7 bases from J, the junction kept 15 bases outside the gene matches. CDR1 and CDR2 from the germline V gene are KGHSH and LQKENI. The CDR3 has 16 residues. The CDR3, as DNA: TGTGCCAGCGCACTGTCAGGGGGCACGTCCATCGGGGAGCTGTTTTTT. It encodes CASALSGGTSIGELFF.

The chain links TRBV18 to TRBJ2-3; D gene uncertain. Germline V gives CDR1 KGHSH, CDR2 LQKENI. The CDR3 consists of 14 residues. Trimming stripped 1 base from V and 2 bases from J, with 7 bases between. The CDR3 region is CASSPQENTDTQYF. In nucleotides, the CDR3 is TGTGCCAGCTCACCACAGGAGAACACAGATACGCAGTATTTT.

This chain joins TRBV5-1 and TRBJ2-3, with D uncertain. Germline assignment: CDR1 SGHRS and CDR2 YFSETQ. The CDR3 runs 13 residues. Trimming left V 4 bases short and J 5 bases short, with 11 bases between. The CDR3 loop is CASSILGEDTQYF. The CDR3 nucleotides read TGCGCCAGCAGCATCCTTGGGGAAGATACGCAGTATTTT.

This chain uses TRBV9 with TRBJ2-1; a weak D match, TRBD2 (6 bases). The CDR3 consists of 15 residues. V shed 2 bases and J shed 9 bases, with 18 bases lying between them. Germline V CDR1 and CDR2: SGDLS, YYNGEE. The CDR3 loop reads CASSVSGPSLREQFF. The CDR3 nucleotides read TGTGCCAGCAGCGTTAGCGGACCCTCGTTACGTGAGCAGTTCTTC.

The J gene is TRBJ1-1, the V gene TRBV6-6; no definite D call. Germline CDR1 reads MNHNY; CDR2 reads SVGAGI (reference sequence). V was clipped by 2 bases and J by 2 bases, with 12 bases between them. The CDR3 loop spans 15 amino acids. Written as DNA, the CDR3 is TGTGCCAGCAGTTACCGGGCTCTTCCAAACACTGAAGCTTTCTTT. Its protein product is CASSYRALPNTEAFF.

The rearrangement links TRBV11-2 to TRBJ1-2; 8 bases are a match to TRBD1. Looked up from germline, CDR1 is SGHAT and CDR2 is FQNNGV. The length of the CDR3 is 14 residues. Trimming took 2 bases from V and 2 from J; bases not matched to a gene: 1. CDR3 nucleotides: TGTGCCAGCAGCTTAACAGGGGGGAACTATGGCTACACCTTC. This translates into CASSLTGGNYGYTF.

The chain carries TRBV27 and TRBJ1-2; 7 bases are shared with TRBD1. This CDR3 has 15 amino acids. Looked up from germline, CDR1 is MNHEY and CDR2 is SMNVEV (reference sequence). Trimming cost V 6 bases and J 2 bases; bases outside gene matches: 9. CDR3 sequence: CASSPTPTGNYGYTF. The DNA of the CDR3 is TGTGCCAGCAGCCCAACCCCGACAGGGAACTATGGCTACACCTTC.

The rearrangement joins TRBV28 to TRBJ1-1, with D perhaps matching TRBD1 (6 bases). V was pared by 7 bases and J by 1 base, with 19 bases between. Germline V gene data show CDR1 as MDHEN and CDR2 as SYDVKM. The CDR3 has 16 amino acids. The chain's CDR3 is CASNPTPGEANTEAFF. The DNA of the CDR3 is TGTGCCAGCAACCCGACCCCAGGGGAGGCGAACACTGAAGCTTTCTTT.

The chain couples TRBV19 to TRBJ2-7, with 9 bases that match TRBD1. This CDR3 region has 15 residues. The trim removed 4 bases at V and 2 bases at J, leaving 6 bases unmatched. Looked up from germline, CDR1 is LNHDA and CDR2 is SQIVND (reference sequence). The CDR3 sequence: CASSTGQGPTYEQYF. The DNA for the CDR3 is TGTGCCAGTAGTACCGGACAGGGGCCTACCTACGAGCAGTACTTC.

This clone was counted a few times. The chain carries TRBV28 and TRBJ1-1; D may be TRBD1 (5 bases). The CDR3 is 11 residues long. V lost 2 bases, J lost 11 bases, and 9 bases lay in between. The germline V gene has CDR1 MDHEN and CDR2 SYDVKM. In DNA form, the CDR3 reads TGTGCCAGCAGTTTAGACAGCCGGGCTTTCTTT. Translating gives CASSLDSRAFF. The variable domain in full, completed from reference TRBV28 and TRBJ1-1, reads DVKVTQSSRYLVKRTGEKVFLECVQDMDHENMFWYRQDPGLGLRLIYFSYDVKMKEKGDIPEGYSVSREKKERFSLILESASTNQTSMYLCASSLDSRAFFGQGTRLTVV.

The gene calls are TRBV7-2 and TRBJ1-4; 10 bases are shared with TRBD1. V gave up 4 bases and J gave up 8 bases; unmatched junction bases: 7. Germline V lookup: CDR1 SGHTA, CDR2 FQGNSA. This CDR3 has 15 residues. The DNA of the CDR3 is TGTGCCAGCAGCTCTCCGGGACAGGGGAGGGAAAAACTGTTTTTT. Translation: CASSSPGQGREKLFF.

This clone was seen more than once but under ten times. The chain carries TRBV25-1 and TRBJ1-1; possibly TRBD1 for D (5 bases). The V end lost 1 base, the J end lost 3 bases, and 9 bases lay between the germline ends. The CDR3 is 14 amino acids. The germline V gene encodes CDR1 MGHDK and CDR2 SYGVNS. The CDR3 sequence is CASSELTRDTEAFF. CDR3 nucleotides: TGTGCCAGCAGTGAATTAACCAGGGACACTGAAGCTTTCTTT. The full variable domain, rest sourced from reference TRBV25-1 and TRBJ1-1, is EADIYQTPRYLVIGTGKKITLECSQTMGHDKMYWYQQDPGMELHLIHYSYGVNSTEKGDLSSESTVSRIRTEHFPLTLESARPSHTSQYLCASSELTRDTEAFFGQGTRLTVV.

The chain couples TRBV5-5 to TRBJ1-2, with a weak D call TRBD1 (5 bases). Trimming took off 2 bases at V and 8 bases at J, with 13 bases between the two ends. Germline CDR1 and CDR2: SGHKS and YYEKEE (reference sequence). The CDR3 totals 13 residues. CDR3: CASSFGGGDGYTF. CDR3 DNA sequence: TGTGCCAGCAGCTTCGGCGGGGGTGACGGCTACACCTTC.

This chain connects TRBV11-3 to TRBJ1-2, with 10 bases fitting TRBD1. This CDR3 region has 15 residues. Trimming cost V 5 bases and J 6 bases; bases outside gene matches: 9. Germline CDR1 and CDR2: SGHNT and YENEEA. The CDR3, as DNA: TGTGCCAGCAGCAGACAGGGGGCGCTTCGTGATGGCTACACCTTC. Its translation: CASSRQGALRDGYTF.

The chain joins TRBV10-3 to TRBJ1-3; D is uncertain. Deletions cut 0 bases from V and 0 bases from J, with 9 bases between. The V gene's germline CDR1 is ENHRY and CDR2 SYGVKD. The CDR3 loop spans 16 amino acids. CDR3 in amino acids: CAISESTQSSGNTIYF. The CDR3 region has the DNA TGTGCCATCAGTGAGTCTACCCAGAGCTCTGGAAACACCATATATTTT.

The V gene is TRBV11-3, the J gene TRBJ2-7; 14 nucleotides align to TRBD2. The J segment lost 3 bases and the V segment lost 5 bases, leaving 3 bases of the junction unmatched. This CDR3 contains 15 residues. Germline V lookup: CDR1 SGHNT, CDR2 YENEEA. The CDR3 loop reads CASSRTSGRIYEQYF. The CDR3 DNA follows: TGTGCCAGCAGCCGGACTAGCGGGAGGATCTACGAGCAGTACTTC.

The chain is built from TRBV18 and TRBJ2-5; possibly TRBD2 for D (8 bases). This CDR3 spans 16 amino acids. From germline, CDR1 is KGHSH and CDR2 LQKENI. V lost 0 bases to trimming and J lost 5 bases, with 16 bases between them. The CDR3 loop reads CASSPPNPGGGETQYF. In DNA, the CDR3 is TGTGCCAGCTCACCACCGAATCCGGGAGGGGGCGAGACCCAGTACTTC. The whole variable domain, remainder taken from reference TRBV18 and TRBJ2-5, is NAGVMQNPRHLVRRRGQEARLRCSPMKGHSHVYWYRQLPEEGLKFMVYLQKENIIDESGMPKERFSAEFPKEGPSILRIQQVVRGDSAAYFCASSPPNPGGGETQYFGPGTRLLVL.

The V gene is TRBV11-3, the J gene TRBJ1-2, with 7 bases aligning to TRBD1. After removal of 2 bases from V and 1 base from J, the junction contained 4 bases not matched to a gene. This CDR3 spans 15 amino acids. CDR1 is SGHNT, CDR2 YENEEA, per germline. The CDR3 bases are TGTGCCAGCAGCTTATCAGGGGGAAGTAACTATGGCTACACCTTC. Its protein is CASSLSGGSNYGYTF.

This chain's CDR3 is CASSIASYSNQPQHF. The CDR3 coding sequence is TGTGCCAGTAGTATAGCCAGCTATAGCAATCAGCCCCAGCATTTT. The chain joins TRBV19 to TRBJ1-5, with D unclear. Trimming cost V 1 base and J 0 bases, with 7 bases left between them. Germline V CDR1 and CDR2: LNHDA, SQIVND (reference sequence). The CDR3 contains 15 residues.

V and J are TRBV29-1 and TRBJ1-1; D is uncertain. Deletions cut 7 bases from V and 4 bases from J, with 4 bases between. The CDR3 totals 9 residues. In germline, CDR1 is SQVTM, CDR2 ANQGSEA. The CDR3 DNA reads as TGCAGCGCCGGCACTGAAGCTTTCTTT. Protein sequence: CSAGTEAFF.

The chain has TRBV19 and TRBJ2-7; 9 bases line up with TRBD1. V shed 6 bases, J shed 6 bases, and the junction held 12 bases outside the gene matches. Per the germline V gene, CDR1 is LNHDA and CDR2 is SQIVND (reference sequence). CDR3 size: 15 residues. The CDR3, as DNA: TGTGCCAGTAGCCCCTTTGGGACAGGGATTGGCGAGCAGTACTTC. Translated, it gives CASSPFGTGIGEQYF.

The chain links TRBV25-1 to TRBJ2-7; 8 bases are a match to TRBD2. Trimming took 6 bases from V and 7 from J; bases not matched to a gene: 14. Germline CDR1 reads MGHDK; CDR2 reads SYGVNS. The length of the CDR3 is 15 residues. The CDR3 region has the DNA TGTGCCAGCAGCCGAGGACTCCGGAGCGGGAGTGAGCAGTACTTC. The encoded protein is CASSRGLRSGSEQYF.

This rearrangement joins TRBV19 to TRBJ2-3, with D possibly TRBD2 on 6 matching bases. The V end was cut by 5 bases, the J end by 4 bases, with 13 bases between. The CDR3 has 14 residues. Germline V gene data show CDR1 as LNHDA and CDR2 as SQIVND (reference sequence). The DNA of the CDR3 is TGTGCCAGTAGTTTCCTGGGGACTGCAGATACGCAGTATTTT. Amino acid sequence: CASSFLGTADTQYF.